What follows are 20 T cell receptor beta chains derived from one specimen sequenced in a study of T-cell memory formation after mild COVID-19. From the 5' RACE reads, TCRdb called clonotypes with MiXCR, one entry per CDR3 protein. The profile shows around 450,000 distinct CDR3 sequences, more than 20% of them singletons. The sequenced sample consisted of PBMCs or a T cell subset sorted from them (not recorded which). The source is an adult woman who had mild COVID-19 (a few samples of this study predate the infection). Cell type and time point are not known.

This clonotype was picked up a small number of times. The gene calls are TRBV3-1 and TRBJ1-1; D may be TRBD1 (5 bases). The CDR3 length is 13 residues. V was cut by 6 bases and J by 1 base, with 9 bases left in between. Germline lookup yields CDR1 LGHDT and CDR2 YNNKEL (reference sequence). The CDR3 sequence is CASRLGQNTEAFF. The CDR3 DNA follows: TGTGCCAGCAGGCTTGGACAGAACACTGAAGCTTTCTTT.

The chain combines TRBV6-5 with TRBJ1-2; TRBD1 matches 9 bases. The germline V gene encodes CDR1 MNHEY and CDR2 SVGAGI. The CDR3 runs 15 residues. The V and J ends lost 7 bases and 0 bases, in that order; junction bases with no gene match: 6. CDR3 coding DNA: TGTGCCAGCACCAGGACAGGGGCCACTAACTATGGCTACACCTTC. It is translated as CASTRTGATNYGYTF.

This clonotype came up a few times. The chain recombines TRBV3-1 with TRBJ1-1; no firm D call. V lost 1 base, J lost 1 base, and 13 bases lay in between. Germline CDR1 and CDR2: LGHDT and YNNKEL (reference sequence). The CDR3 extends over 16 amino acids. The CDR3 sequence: CASSQGGLLSNTEAFF. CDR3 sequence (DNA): TGTGCCAGCAGCCAAGGAGGGCTATTATCGAACACTGAAGCTTTCTTT.

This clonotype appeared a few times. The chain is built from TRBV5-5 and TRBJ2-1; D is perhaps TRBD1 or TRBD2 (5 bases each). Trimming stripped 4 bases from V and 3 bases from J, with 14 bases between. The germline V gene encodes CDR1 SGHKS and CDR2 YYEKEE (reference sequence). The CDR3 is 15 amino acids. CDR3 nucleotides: TGTGCCAGCAGCACCCGGGACGAGGGCTACAATGAGCAGTTCTTC. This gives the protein CASSTRDEGYNEQFF.

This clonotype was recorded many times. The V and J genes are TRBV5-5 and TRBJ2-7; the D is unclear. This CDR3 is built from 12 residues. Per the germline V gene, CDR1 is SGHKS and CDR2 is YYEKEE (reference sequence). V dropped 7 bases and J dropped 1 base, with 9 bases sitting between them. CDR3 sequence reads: CASSGSSYEQYF. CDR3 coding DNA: TGTGCCAGCTCCGGGTCGTCCTACGAGCAGTACTTC.

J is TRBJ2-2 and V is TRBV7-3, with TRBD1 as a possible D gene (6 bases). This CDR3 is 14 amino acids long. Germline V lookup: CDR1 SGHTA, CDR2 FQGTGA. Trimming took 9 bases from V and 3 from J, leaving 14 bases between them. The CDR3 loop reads CARRGLRDTGELFF. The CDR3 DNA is TGTGCCAGGAGGGGGTTGCGGGACACCGGGGAGCTGTTTTTT.

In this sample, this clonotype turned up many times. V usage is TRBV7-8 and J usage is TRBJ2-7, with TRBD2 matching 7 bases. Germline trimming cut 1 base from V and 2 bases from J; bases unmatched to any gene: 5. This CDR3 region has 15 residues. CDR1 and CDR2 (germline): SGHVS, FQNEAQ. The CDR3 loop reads CASSLVPGLTYEQYF. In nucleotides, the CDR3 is TGTGCCAGCAGCTTAGTTCCGGGACTAACCTACGAGCAGTACTTC.

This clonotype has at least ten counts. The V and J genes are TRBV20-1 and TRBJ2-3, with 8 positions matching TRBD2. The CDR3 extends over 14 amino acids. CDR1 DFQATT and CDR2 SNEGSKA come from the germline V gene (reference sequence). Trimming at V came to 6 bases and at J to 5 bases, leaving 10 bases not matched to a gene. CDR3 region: CSAPISGALDTQYF. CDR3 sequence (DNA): TGCAGTGCCCCTATTAGCGGGGCATTAGATACGCAGTATTTT.

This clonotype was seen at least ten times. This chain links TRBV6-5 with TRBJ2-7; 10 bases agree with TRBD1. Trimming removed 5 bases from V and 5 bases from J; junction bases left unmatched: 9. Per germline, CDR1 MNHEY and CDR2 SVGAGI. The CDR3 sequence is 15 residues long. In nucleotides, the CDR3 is TGTGCCAGCAGTCCCGCAGGGACAGGGGTCCACGAGCAGTACTTC. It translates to CASSPAGTGVHEQYF.

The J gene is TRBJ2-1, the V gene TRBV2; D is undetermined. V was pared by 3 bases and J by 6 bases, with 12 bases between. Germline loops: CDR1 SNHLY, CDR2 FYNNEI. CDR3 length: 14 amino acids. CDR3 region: CASSDSRSFNEQFF. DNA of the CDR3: TGTGCCAGCAGTGATTCTAGGAGTTTCAATGAGCAGTTCTTC.

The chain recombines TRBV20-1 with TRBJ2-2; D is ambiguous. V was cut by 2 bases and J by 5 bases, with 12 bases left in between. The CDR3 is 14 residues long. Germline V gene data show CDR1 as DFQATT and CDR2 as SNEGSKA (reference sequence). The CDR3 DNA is TGCAGTGCTAGATCTGCTGCCGGGACCGGGGAGCTGTTTTTT. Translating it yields CSARSAAGTGELFF.

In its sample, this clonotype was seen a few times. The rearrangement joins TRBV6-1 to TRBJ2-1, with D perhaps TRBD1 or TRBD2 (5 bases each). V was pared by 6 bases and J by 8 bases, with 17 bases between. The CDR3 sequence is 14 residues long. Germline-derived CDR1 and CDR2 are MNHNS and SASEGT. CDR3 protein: CASSRDRGFDEQFF. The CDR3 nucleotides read TGTGCCAGCAGCCGGGACCGCGGATTCGATGAGCAGTTCTTC.

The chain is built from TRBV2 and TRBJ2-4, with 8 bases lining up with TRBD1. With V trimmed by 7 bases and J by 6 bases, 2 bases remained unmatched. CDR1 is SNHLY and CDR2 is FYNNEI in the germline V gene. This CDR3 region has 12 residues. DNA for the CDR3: TGTGCCAGCACCGGACAGGGAAACATTCAGTACTTC. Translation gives CASTGQGNIQYF.

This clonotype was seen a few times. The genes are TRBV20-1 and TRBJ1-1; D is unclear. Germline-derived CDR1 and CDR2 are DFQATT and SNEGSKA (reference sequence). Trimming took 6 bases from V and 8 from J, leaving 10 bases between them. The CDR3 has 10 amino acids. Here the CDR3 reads CSALAREAFF. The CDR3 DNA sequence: TGCAGTGCCCTGGCTCGGGAAGCTTTCTTT.

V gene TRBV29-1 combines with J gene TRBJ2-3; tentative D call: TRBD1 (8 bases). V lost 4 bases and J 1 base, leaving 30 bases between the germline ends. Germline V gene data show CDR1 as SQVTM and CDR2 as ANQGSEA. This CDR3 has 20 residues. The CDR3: CSVGGFSSGRTGRRTDTQYF. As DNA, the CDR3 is TGCAGCGTTGGGGGATTTAGTAGCGGGCGGACAGGGAGACGCACAGATACGCAGTATTTT.

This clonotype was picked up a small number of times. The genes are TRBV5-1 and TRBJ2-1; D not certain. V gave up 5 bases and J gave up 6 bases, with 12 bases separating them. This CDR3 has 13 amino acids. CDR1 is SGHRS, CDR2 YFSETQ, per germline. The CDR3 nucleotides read TGCGCCAGCAGAGGTGACCCGGGCAATGAGCAGTTCTTC. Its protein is CASRGDPGNEQFF.

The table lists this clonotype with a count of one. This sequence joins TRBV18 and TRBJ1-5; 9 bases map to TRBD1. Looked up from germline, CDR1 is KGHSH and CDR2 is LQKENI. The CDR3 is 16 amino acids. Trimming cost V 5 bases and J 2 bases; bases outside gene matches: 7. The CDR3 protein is CASSSATGGGNQPQHF. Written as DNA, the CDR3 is TGTGCCAGCTCATCCGCGACAGGGGGTGGCAATCAGCCCCAGCATTTT.

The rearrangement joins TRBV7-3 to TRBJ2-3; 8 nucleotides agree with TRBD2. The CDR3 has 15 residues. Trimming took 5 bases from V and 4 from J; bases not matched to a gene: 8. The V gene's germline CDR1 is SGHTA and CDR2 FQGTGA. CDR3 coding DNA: TGTGCCAGCAGCCCAAGCGGGAGTCGCTCAGATACGCAGTATTTT. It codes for CASSPSGSRSDTQYF.

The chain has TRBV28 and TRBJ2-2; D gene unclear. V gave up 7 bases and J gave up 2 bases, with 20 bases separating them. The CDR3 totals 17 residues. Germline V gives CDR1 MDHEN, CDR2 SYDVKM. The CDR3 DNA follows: TGTGCCAGCACCCTCCGGGTAGGCGCCTTTAACACCGGGGAGCTGTTTTTT. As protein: CASTLRVGAFNTGELFF.

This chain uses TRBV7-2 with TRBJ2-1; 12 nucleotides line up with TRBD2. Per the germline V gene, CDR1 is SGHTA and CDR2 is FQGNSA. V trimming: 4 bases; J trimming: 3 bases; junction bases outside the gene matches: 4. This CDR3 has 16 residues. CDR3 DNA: TGTGCCAGCAGCTCGGGACTAGCGGGCTTCTACAATGAGCAGTTCTTC. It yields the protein CASSSGLAGFYNEQFF.